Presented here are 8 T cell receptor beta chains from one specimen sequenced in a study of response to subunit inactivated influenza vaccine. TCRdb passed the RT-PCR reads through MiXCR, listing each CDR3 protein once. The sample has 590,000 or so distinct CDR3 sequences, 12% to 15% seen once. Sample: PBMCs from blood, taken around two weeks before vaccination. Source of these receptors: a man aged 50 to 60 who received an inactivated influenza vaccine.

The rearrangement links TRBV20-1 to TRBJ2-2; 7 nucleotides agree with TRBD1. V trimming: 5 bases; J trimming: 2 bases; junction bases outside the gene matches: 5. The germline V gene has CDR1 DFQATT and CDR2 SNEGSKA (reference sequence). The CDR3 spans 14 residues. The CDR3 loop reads CSAAQGPNTGELFF. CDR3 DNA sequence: TGCAGTGCTGCACAGGGGCCTAACACCGGGGAGCTGTTTTTT.

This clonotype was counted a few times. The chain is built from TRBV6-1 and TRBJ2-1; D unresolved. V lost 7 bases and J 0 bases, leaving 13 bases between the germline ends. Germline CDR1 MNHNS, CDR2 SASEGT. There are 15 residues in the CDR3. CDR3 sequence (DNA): TGTGCCAGCACAACGCGGCGGAGCTCCTACAATGAGCAGTTCTTC. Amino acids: CASTTRRSSYNEQFF.

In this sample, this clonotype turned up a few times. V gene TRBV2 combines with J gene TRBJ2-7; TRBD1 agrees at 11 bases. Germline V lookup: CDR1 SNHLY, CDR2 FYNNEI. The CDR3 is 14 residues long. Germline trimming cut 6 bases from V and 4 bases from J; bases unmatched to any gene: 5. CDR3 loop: CASRFGQGAYEQYF. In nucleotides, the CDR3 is TGTGCCAGCAGATTCGGACAGGGGGCGTACGAGCAGTACTTC.

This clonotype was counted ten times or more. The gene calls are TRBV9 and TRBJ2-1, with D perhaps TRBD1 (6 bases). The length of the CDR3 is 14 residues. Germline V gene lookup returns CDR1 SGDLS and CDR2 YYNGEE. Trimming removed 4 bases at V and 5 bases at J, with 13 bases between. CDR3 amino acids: CASSPRTVNNEQFF. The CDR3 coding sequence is TGTGCCAGCAGCCCCCGGACAGTAAACAATGAGCAGTTCTTC.

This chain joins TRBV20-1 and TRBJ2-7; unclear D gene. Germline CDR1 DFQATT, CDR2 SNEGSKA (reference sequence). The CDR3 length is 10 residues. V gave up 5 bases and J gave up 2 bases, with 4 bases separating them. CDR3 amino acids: CSASTYEQYF. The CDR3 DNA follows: TGCAGTGCTTCAACCTACGAGCAGTACTTC.

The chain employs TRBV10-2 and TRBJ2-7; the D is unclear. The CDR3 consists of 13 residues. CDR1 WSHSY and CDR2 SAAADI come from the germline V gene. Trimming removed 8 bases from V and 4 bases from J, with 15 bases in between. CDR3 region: CASLNFDGYEQYF. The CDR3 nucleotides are TGCGCCAGCCTAAACTTCGATGGGTACGAGCAGTACTTC.

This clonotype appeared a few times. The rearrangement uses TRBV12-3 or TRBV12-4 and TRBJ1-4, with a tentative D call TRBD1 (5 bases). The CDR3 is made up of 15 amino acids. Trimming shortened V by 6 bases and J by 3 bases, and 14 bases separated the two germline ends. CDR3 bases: TGTGCCAGCAGACCCTCAGGGATTTCTAATGAAAAACTGTTTTTT. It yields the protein CASRPSGISNEKLFF.

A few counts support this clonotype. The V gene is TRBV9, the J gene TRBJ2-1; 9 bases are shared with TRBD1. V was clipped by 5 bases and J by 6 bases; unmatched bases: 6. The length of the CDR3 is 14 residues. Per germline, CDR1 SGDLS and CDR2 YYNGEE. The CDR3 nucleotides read TGTGCCAGCAGTTTCGGGACAGGGAGCAATGAGCAGTTCTTC. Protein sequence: CASSFGTGSNEQFF.